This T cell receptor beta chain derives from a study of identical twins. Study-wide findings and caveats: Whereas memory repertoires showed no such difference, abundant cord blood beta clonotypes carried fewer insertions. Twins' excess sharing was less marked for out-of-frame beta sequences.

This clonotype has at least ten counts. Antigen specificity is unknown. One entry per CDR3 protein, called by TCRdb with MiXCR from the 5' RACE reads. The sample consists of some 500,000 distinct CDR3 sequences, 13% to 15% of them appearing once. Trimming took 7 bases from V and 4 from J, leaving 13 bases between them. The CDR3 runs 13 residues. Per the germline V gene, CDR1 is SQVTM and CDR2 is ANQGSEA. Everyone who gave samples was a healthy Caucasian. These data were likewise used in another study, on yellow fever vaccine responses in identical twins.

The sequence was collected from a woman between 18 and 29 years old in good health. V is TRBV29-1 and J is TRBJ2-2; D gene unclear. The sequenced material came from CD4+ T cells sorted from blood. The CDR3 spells CSASTGSTGELFF. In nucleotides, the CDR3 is TGCAGCGCTTCAACCGGGTCCACCGGGGAGCTGTTTTTT.